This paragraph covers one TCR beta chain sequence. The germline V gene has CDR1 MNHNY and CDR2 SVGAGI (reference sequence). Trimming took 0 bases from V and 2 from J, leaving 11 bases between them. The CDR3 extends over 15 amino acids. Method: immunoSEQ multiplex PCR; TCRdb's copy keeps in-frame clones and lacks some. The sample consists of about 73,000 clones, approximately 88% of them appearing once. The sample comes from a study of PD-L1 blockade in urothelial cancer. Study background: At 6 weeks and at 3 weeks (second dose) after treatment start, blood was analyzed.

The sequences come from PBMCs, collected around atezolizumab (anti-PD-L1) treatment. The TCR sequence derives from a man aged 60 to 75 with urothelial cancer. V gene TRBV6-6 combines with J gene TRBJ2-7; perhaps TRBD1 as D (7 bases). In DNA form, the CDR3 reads TGTGCCAGCAGTTACTCGACAGGGAGGACCTACGAGCAGTACTTC. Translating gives CASSYSTGRTYEQYF.